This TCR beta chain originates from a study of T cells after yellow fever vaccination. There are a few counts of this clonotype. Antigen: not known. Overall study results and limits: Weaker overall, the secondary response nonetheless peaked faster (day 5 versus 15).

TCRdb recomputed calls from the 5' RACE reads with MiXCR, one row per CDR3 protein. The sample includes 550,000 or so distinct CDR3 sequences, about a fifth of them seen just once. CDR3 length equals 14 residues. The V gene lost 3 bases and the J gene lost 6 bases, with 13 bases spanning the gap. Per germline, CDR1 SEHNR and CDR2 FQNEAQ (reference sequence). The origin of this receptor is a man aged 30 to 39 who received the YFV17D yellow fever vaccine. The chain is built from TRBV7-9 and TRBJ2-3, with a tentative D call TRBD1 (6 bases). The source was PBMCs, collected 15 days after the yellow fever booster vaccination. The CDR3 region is CASSFRGLRDTQYF. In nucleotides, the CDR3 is TGTGCCAGCAGCTTCAGGGGCCTTCGGGATACGCAGTATTTT. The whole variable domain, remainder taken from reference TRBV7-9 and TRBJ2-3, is DTGVSQNPRHKITKRGQNVTFRCDPISEHNRLYWYRQTLGQGPEFLTYFQNEAQLEKSRLLSDRFSAERPKGSFSTLEIQRTEQGDSAMYLCASSFRGLRDTQYFGPGTRLTVL.